Below are 23 T cell receptor beta chains sequenced from a single sample in a study of cytomegalovirus exposure and HLA in healthy donors. PCR involved 60 Vbeta and 13 Jbeta primers. Libraries were prepared by immunoSEQ multiplex PCR; TCRdb keeps only in-frame clonotypes and omits some of them. The sample holds about 200,000 clones, roughly four fifths seen once. Sequenced: PBMCs. The source is a man under 40 in good health and CMV-seronegative.

This chain uses TRBV2 with TRBJ1-5; the match to TRBD1 covers 8 bases. This CDR3 region has 14 residues. Trimming at V came to 7 bases and at J to 3 bases, leaving 5 bases not matched to a gene. The V gene's germline CDR1 is SNHLY and CDR2 FYNNEI. CDR3 region: CASTDRGNNQPQHF. The CDR3, as DNA: TGTGCCAGCACCGACAGGGGAAACAATCAGCCCCAGCATTTT.

The chain links TRBV7-9 to TRBJ2-2; 8 positions match TRBD2. From germline, CDR1 is SEHNR and CDR2 FQNEAQ (reference sequence). The CDR3 totals 16 residues. The ends lost 5 bases at V and 4 bases at J; junction bases unmatched: 9. CDR3 nucleotides: TGTGCCAGCAGCCCCCCGGCGGGAGGTGGCACCGGGGAGCTGTTTTTT. It encodes CASSPPAGGGTGELFF.

This chain joins TRBV5-4 and TRBJ2-3, with unresolved D. CDR1 and CDR2 (germline): SGHNT, YYREEE (reference sequence). The CDR3 is 16 amino acids. The V gene lost 1 base and the J gene lost 2 bases, with 14 bases spanning the gap. The CDR3 DNA reads TGTGCCAGCAGCTTGTCTTCCCGCGGAACCACAGATACGCAGTATTTT. It yields the protein CASSLSSRGTTDTQYF. Looking up the rest from reference TRBV5-4 and TRBJ2-3 gives the full variable domain: ETGVTQSPTHLIKTRGQQVTLRCSSQSGHNTVSWYQQALGQGPQFIFQYYREEENGRGNFPPRFSGLQFPNYSSELNVNALELDDSALYLCASSLSSRGTTDTQYFGPGTRLTVL.

This clone has a handful of counts. The chain has TRBV5-1 and TRBJ2-2, with TRBD2 matching 11 bases. After removal of 5 bases from V and 7 bases from J, the junction contained 7 bases not matched to a gene. This CDR3 region has 15 residues. Germline V CDR1 and CDR2: SGHRS, YFSETQ. CDR3 in amino acids: CASSDSGRANGELFF. The CDR3 DNA sequence: TGCGCCAGCAGTGATAGCGGGAGGGCCAACGGGGAGCTGTTTTTT.

This clone was counted a few times. The chain carries TRBV6-5 and TRBJ1-1; 9 bases map to TRBD1. The CDR3 contains 15 residues. The V gene's germline CDR1 is MNHEY and CDR2 SVGAGI. Germline trimming cut 2 bases from V and 5 bases from J; bases unmatched to any gene: 6. CDR3 sequence: CASSYGDRDGTEAFF. The CDR3 DNA reads TGTGCCAGCAGTTACGGGGACAGGGATGGTACTGAAGCTTTCTTT.

This chain joins TRBV9 and TRBJ2-1, with 7 nucleotides matching TRBD1. Germline V gene data show CDR1 as SGDLS and CDR2 as YYNGEE. The trim removed 4 bases at V and 5 bases at J, leaving 6 bases unmatched. The CDR3 loop spans 14 amino acids. Here the CDR3 reads CASSLSGQNNEQFF. The CDR3 DNA sequence: TGTGCCAGCAGCTTATCGGGACAGAACAATGAGCAGTTCTTC.

The chain has TRBV13 and TRBJ1-1, with D maybe TRBD1 (6 bases). The CDR3 sequence is 14 residues long. The V end lost 7 bases, the J end lost 1 base, and 13 bases lay between the germline ends. Germline V gene sequence: CDR1 PRHDT, CDR2 FYEKMQ (reference sequence). CDR3 region: CASTPWGQNTEAFF. The CDR3 bases are TGTGCCAGCACACCGTGGGGGCAGAACACTGAAGCTTTCTTT.

The chain combines TRBV7-6 with TRBJ2-1; D call uncertain. Germline-derived CDR1 and CDR2 are SGHVS and FNYEAQ. The CDR3 runs to 12 residues. V was cut by 6 bases and J by 9 bases, with 12 bases left in between. Here the CDR3 DNA reads TGTGCCAGCAGTTCTCCCCCAGGTGAGCAGTTCTTC. Protein product: CASSSPPGEQFF.

This chain links TRBV6-6 with TRBJ2-7; possibly TRBD2 for D (6 bases). Germline CDR1 MNHNY, CDR2 SVGAGI (reference sequence). Between the trimmed V and J ends, which lost 6 bases and 1 base, there was a span of 13 bases. CDR3 size: 14 residues. The CDR3 is CASSRVSGSYEQYF. The CDR3 DNA follows: TGTGCCAGCAGCCGAGTTAGCGGATCCTACGAGCAGTACTTC.

The DNA of the CDR3 is TGTGCCAGCAGCCCTCCAGGGGTTTGGACTGAAGCTTTCTTT. The encoded protein is CASSPPGVWTEAFF. The gene calls are TRBV4-2 and TRBJ1-1; D perhaps matches TRBD1 (6 bases). Deletions cut 4 bases from V and 5 bases from J, with 14 bases between. The CDR3 is made up of 14 amino acids. In germline, CDR1 is LGHNA, CDR2 YNFKEQ.

This sequence joins TRBV28 and TRBJ1-1; no reliable D call. Trimming cost V 3 bases and J 3 bases, with 14 bases left between them. The germline V gene has CDR1 MDHEN and CDR2 SYDVKM. CDR3 length equals 15 residues. The CDR3 here is CASSFFSRWDTEAFF. CDR3 coding DNA: TGTGCCAGCAGTTTTTTCAGCAGGTGGGACACTGAAGCTTTCTTT.

The V and J genes are TRBV13 and TRBJ2-7; TRBD2 aligns across 13 bases. The CDR3 contains 15 residues. Germline CDR1 is PRHDT and CDR2 is FYEKMQ (reference sequence). The V gene end was trimmed by 5 bases and the J gene end by 4 bases; junction bases not matched to a gene: 5. CDR3 loop: CASSPRTSGRYEQYF. The CDR3 bases are TGTGCCAGCAGCCCCAGGACTAGCGGGAGATACGAGCAGTACTTC.

The rearrangement uses TRBV29-1 and TRBJ2-2; a weak D match, TRBD1 (6 bases). This CDR3 comprises 15 residues. The V end was cut by 6 bases, the J end by 1 base, with 15 bases between. Germline V gives CDR1 SQVTM, CDR2 ANQGSEA. The DNA of the CDR3 is TGCAGCGTGGCACACCGGGACAAGAACACCGGGGAGCTGTTTTTT. Protein product: CSVAHRDKNTGELFF.

J is TRBJ1-4 and V is TRBV13; 8 positions match TRBD1. The V gene end was trimmed by 4 bases and the J gene end by 4 bases; junction bases not matched to a gene: 5. CDR3 length equals 15 residues. CDR1 PRHDT and CDR2 FYEKMQ come from the germline V gene (reference sequence). CDR3 nucleotides: TGTGCCAGCAGCTCCCGGGACAGGTTTAATGAAAAACTGTTTTTT. Amino acid sequence: CASSSRDRFNEKLFF.

The chain recombines TRBV7-6 with TRBJ2-1; TRBD2 might be the D (7 bases). Trimming removed 3 bases from V and 9 bases from J, with 21 bases in between. Germline V gene sequence: CDR1 SGHVS, CDR2 FNYEAQ. The CDR3 sequence is 16 residues long. The CDR3 DNA reads TGTGCCAGCAGCTTTAAGGGGGAGGGCCCTTTTAGTGAGCAGTTCTTC. Its translation: CASSFKGEGPFSEQFF. The whole variable domain, filled in from reference TRBV7-6 and TRBJ2-1, reads GAGVSQSPRYKVTKRGQDVALRCDPISGHVSLYWYRQALGQGPEFLTYFNYEAQQDKSGLPNDRFSAERPEGSISTLTIQRTEQRDSAMYRCASSFKGEGPFSEQFFGPGTRLTVL.

There are a few counts of this clone. The chain employs TRBV7-9 and TRBJ2-7, with 8 nucleotides matching TRBD2. The CDR3 spans 16 residues. Germline CDR1 and CDR2: SEHNR and FQNEAQ (reference sequence). The trim removed 5 bases at V and 5 bases at J, leaving 14 bases unmatched. The CDR3 region is CASSPKAGLGTDEQYF. The CDR3 DNA sequence: TGTGCCAGCAGCCCTAAAGCGGGACTAGGTACCGACGAGCAGTACTTC.

This sequence joins TRBV6-1 and TRBJ1-1; 8 nucleotides align to TRBD1. Germline loops: CDR1 MNHNS, CDR2 SASEGT. The CDR3 is 13 amino acids. V was pared by 4 bases and J by 5 bases, with 3 bases of the junction left unmatched. The CDR3 reads CASSAQGGTEAFF. The CDR3 nucleotides are TGTGCCAGCAGTGCACAGGGGGGGACTGAAGCTTTCTTT.

J is TRBJ1-1 and V is TRBV5-1, with 11 bases identical to TRBD1. Losses at the gene ends were 3 bases for V and 7 bases for J; bases not matched to a gene: 2. The CDR3 totals 13 residues. CDR1 is SGHRS and CDR2 is YFSETQ in the germline V gene. CDR3 residues: CASSYGTGGEAFF. DNA of the CDR3: TGCGCCAGCAGCTACGGGACAGGGGGTGAAGCTTTCTTT.

This clone was counted ten times or more. The rearrangement joins TRBV6-5 to TRBJ1-1; tentatively, D is TRBD1 (5 bases). The germline V and J ends were trimmed by 8 bases and 1 base, with 11 bases remaining between them. The CDR3 loop spans 13 amino acids. CDR1 MNHEY and CDR2 SVGAGI come from the germline V gene. This CDR3 reads CASGQGGNTEAFF. Here the CDR3 DNA reads TGTGCCAGCGGGCAGGGAGGGAACACTGAAGCTTTCTTT.

V gene TRBV29-1 combines with J gene TRBJ2-5, with a weak D call TRBD1 (6 bases). Per germline, CDR1 SQVTM and CDR2 ANQGSEA. This CDR3 contains 15 residues. The ends were cut back, 5 bases at V and 5 bases at J, with 21 bases in the middle. CDR3 sequence reads: CSVFKIHRAMETQYF. The DNA of the CDR3 is TGCAGCGTTTTCAAAATACACAGGGCAATGGAGACCCAGTACTTC. Full variable domain (missing parts from reference TRBV29-1 and TRBJ2-5): SAVISQKPSRDICQRGTSLTIQCQVDSQVTMMFWYRQQPGQSLTLIATANQGSEATYESGFVIDKFPISRPNLTFSTLTVSNMSPEDSSIYLCSVFKIHRAMETQYFGPGTRLLVL.

This clone was detected only a few times. The chain is built from TRBV9 and TRBJ1-3; D might be TRBD1 (5 bases). CDR3 length: 14 residues. Trimming took 3 bases from V and 2 from J, leaving 9 bases between them. Germline V gene data show CDR1 as SGDLS and CDR2 as YYNGEE. The CDR3 nucleotides are TGTGCCAGCAGCGCGACAGTTCCTGGAAACACCATATATTTT. Its protein product is CASSATVPGNTIYF.

This chain connects TRBV30 to TRBJ2-3; perhaps TRBD2 as D (7 bases). Deletions cut 5 bases from V and 0 bases from J, with 12 bases between. The germline gives CDR1 GTSNPN, CDR2 SVGIG (reference sequence). The CDR3 is 14 residues long. The CDR3 sequence is CAWGEGGSTDTQYF. The CDR3 DNA reads TGTGCCTGGGGGGAGGGGGGAAGCACAGATACGCAGTATTTT.

The rearrangement links TRBV18 to TRBJ2-2, with D hard to call. This CDR3 has 16 residues. V lost 6 bases and J 2 bases, leaving 16 bases between the germline ends. CDR1 KGHSH and CDR2 LQKENI come from the germline V gene. CDR3 loop: CASSLELSSNTGELFF. As DNA, the CDR3 is TGTGCCAGCTCGCTGGAACTAAGCAGCAACACCGGGGAGCTGTTTTTT.